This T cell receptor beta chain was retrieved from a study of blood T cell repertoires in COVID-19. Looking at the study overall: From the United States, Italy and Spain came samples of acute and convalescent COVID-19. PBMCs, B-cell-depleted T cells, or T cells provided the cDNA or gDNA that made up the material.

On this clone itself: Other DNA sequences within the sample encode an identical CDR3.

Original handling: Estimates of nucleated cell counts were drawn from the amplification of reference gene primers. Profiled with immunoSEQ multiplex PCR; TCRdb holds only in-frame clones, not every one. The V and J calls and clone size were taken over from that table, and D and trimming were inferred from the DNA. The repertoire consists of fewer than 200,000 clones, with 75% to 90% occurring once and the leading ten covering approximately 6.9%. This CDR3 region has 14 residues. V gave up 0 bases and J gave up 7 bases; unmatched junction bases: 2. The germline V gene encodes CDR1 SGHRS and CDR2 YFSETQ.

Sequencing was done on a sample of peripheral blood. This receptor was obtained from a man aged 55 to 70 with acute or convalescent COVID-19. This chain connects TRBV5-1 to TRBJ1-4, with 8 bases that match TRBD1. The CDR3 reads CASSLGTGIEKLFF. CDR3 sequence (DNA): TGCGCCAGCAGCTTGGGGACAGGGATTGAAAAACTGTTTTTT.